The T cell receptor (beta chain) described here comes from a study of T cells in Graves' hyperthyroidism and ophthalmopathy. Study-wide background: Staff took peripheral blood when the initial diagnosis was made, before any treatment began.

Every diagnosis used clinical symptoms, serum thyroxine and TRAb, thyroid ultrasound and orbital computed tomography. RNA transcripts provided the source from which TCR beta CDR3 regions were amplified. In the first-round RT-PCR of the TCR CDR3, the HTBI primer set was used. TCRdb reprocessed the multiplex PCR reads via MiXCR and lists one record per CDR3 protein. The sample carries about 640,000 distinct CDR3 sequences, 13% to 15% recorded once. This CDR3 has 16 residues. With V trimmed by 5 bases and J by 4 bases, 10 bases remained unmatched. Germline V CDR1 and CDR2: SGHAT, FQDESV (reference sequence). At least ten counts were recorded for this clonotype.

The sequencing input was blood. The rearrangement links TRBV11-1 to TRBJ1-1; 10 nucleotides line up with TRBD1. This receptor was obtained from a woman aged 45-59 years with Graves' ophthalmopathy. The CDR3 loop is CASSPGQGERSTEAFF. CDR3 in DNA: TGTGCCAGCAGCCCCGGACAGGGGGAAAGGAGCACTGAAGCTTTCTTT.